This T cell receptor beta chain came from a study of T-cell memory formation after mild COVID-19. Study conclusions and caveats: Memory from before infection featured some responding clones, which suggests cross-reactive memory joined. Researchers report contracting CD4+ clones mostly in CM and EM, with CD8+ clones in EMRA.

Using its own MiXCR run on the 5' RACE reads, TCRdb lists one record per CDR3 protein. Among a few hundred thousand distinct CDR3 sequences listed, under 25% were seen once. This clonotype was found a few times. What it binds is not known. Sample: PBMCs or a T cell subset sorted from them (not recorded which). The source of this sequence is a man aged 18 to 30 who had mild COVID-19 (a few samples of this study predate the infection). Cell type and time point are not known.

This CDR3 is CAPGLILFNEQFF. The CDR3 bases are TGCGCCCCCGGACTAATTTTATTCAATGAGCAGTTCTTC. V usage is TRBV5-1 and J usage is TRBJ2-1; possibly TRBD2 for D (6 bases). The CDR3 length is 13 residues. Germline CDR1 and CDR2: SGHRS and YFSETQ. Trimming removed 10 bases from V and 6 bases from J, with 17 bases in between.